Below, one TCR beta chain is given with its context. Which antigen it targets is not known. Base qualities are not at hand, and no much larger clone is one base apart. The data stem from a study of blood T cell repertoires in COVID-19 (dated by TCRdb to 2019 to 2021). The study in broad terms: Samples covering the acute and convalescent phases of COVID-19 were provided by collaborators in the United States, Italy and Spain. Where available, HLA class I and class II types were taken from metadata supplied by the sample provider and were not determined by assay-based typing. The samples were drawn from two sources: the first 160 participants of the ongoing ImmuneRACE study, and fewer than 1,500 subjects contributed by 6 global collaborators. The dataset comprised deeply sampled blood TCRbeta repertoires from subjects exposed to, actively infected with, or recovered from COVID-19. A freely available public database, intended as a resource for researchers studying the immune response to SARS-CoV-2, is where the repertoires were released. The sample metadata nearly always contained a de-identified subject ID, COVID-19 status, age in years and sex. The prospective study material was composed of cDNA or gDNA derived from T cells, B-cell-depleted T cells, or PBMCs.

TCRbeta CDR3 regions were amplified from genomic DNA using the immunoSEQ Assay, a bias-controlled multiplex PCR. Under the source paper's analysis protocol: The number of nucleated cells in each sample was estimated by amplification of reference gene primers within the assay. To quantify the absolute abundance of each unique TCRbeta CDR3 rearrangement, sequence reads were collapsed and filtered. For each sample, productive Simpson clonality was calculated as the square root of Simpson's diversity index over productive rearrangements. Here the immuneACCESS table is served through TCRdb, limited to in-frame sequences with V and J called. Missing clones are a known gap in these copies; in checked studies unresolved V genes cover under half, and the rest lacks a known reason. V and J calls plus clone size are reproduced from that table; the DNA served to infer D and trimming. Across this sample there are about 320,000 clones, with over 75% seen only once. Jointly, the top ten make up just over 7% of the sample.

Each collaborating institution followed its own protocols to collect whole blood in K2EDTA tubes. For TCRbeta analysis, collaborator samples were shipped as frozen whole blood, as isolated PBMCs, or as DNA extracted from either sample type. What the authors observed across the whole study: The amount of clinical and demographic metadata varied by source and participant and was provided uncurated.

The receptor was derived from a human donor in a cohort sampled during active COVID-19. The sequencing sample was made of peripheral blood.

CDR3 sequence: CASSLAGQGEKNIQYF. The base sequence is TGCGCCAGCAGCTTGGCCGGTCAGGGGGAAAAAAACATTCAGTACTTC. The chain couples TRBV5-1 to TRBJ2-4, with 7 bases matching TRBD1. The CDR3 starts with the cysteine, ends with the phenylalanine, and has 16 residues. CDR3 DNA is the only sequence kept; it has 48 bases, read in frame from the first base. Trimming accounts for 0 bases at V and 4 bases at J, while the number of junction bases matched to no gene is 7. CDR1 SGHRS and CDR2 YFSETQ are derived from the germline V gene.